The source of this T cell receptor (beta chain) is a study of blood T cell repertoires in COVID-19. Clinical history as reported by participants underpinned cohort assignment. Original handling: From reference gene primer amplification, estimates of nucleated cell counts were derived. Assay: immunoSEQ multiplex PCR; the TCRdb copy retains only in-frame clones and omits some. V and J calls and clone size come straight from that table; D and trimming were deduced from the DNA. This sample has about 260,000 clones, with approximately 79% found just once. The length of the CDR3 is 16 residues. Germline V gene lookup returns CDR1 LNHNV and CDR2 YYDKDF (reference sequence). Trimming at V came to 3 bases and at J to 4 bases, leaving 11 bases not matched to a gene.

This receptor was obtained from a man under 40 with acute COVID-19. Sequencing input: PBMCs or T cells enriched from blood (not recorded which). The gene calls are TRBV15 and TRBJ1-2, with TRBD1 identical over 7 bases. For the CDR3, the DNA is TGTGCCACCAGCAGTTCGGGGACAGCCGGCGGCTATGGCTACACCTTC. Protein: CATSSSGTAGGYGYTF.